These T cell receptor beta chains were read from a single sample in a study of T cell changes during pregnancy in multiple sclerosis. Repertoires were generated with immunoSEQ multiplex PCR, while TCRdb's copy carries only in-frame clones and drops some. The sample includes about 75,000 clones, over 80% of them seen just once. The sequenced sample was CD4+ T cells from peripheral blood mononuclear cells, obtained before pregnancy. These TCRs come from a female donor with multiple sclerosis, enrolled in a pregnancy study. Each CDR3 is given with its conserved first and last residue. The D gene is left open where the match is weak. Size is stated for part of the rows, as once, few or many counts, or as a class when the clone is expanded.

J: TRBJ1-1
V: TRBV30
size: -
D: TRBD1
DNA: TGTGCCTGGAGAGTACCCGGGACAGGGGGCGATCTGAACACTGAAGCTTTCTTT
CDR3: CAWRVPGTGGDLNTEAFF

J: TRBJ2-5
V: TRBV10-3
size: -
D: TRBD2
DNA: TGTGCCAGCGGACTAGCGGGGGGGAAGGAGACCCAGTACTTC
CDR3: CASGLAGGKETQYF

J: TRBJ2-2
V: TRBV30
size: -
D: TRBD2
DNA: TGTGCCTGGAGAAACAGCGGGAGGAAGAGCACCGGGGAGCTGTTTTTT
CDR3: CAWRNSGRKSTGELFF

J: TRBJ1-6
V: TRBV5-6
size: -
D: TRBD1
DNA: TGTGCCAGCAGCCTGGGGACAGGGGCCTATAATTCACCCCTCCACTTT
CDR3: CASSLGTGAYNSPLHF

J: TRBJ1-1
V: TRBV7-2
size: -
D: -
DNA: TGTGCCAGCAACGTACAGCTGAACACTGAAGCTTTCTTT
CDR3: CASNVQLNTEAFF

J: TRBJ1-3
V: TRBV5-1
size: -
D: TRBD1
DNA: TGCGCCAGCAGCTTGACAGGGGCACTTGCTGGAAACACCATATATTTT
CDR3: CASSLTGALAGNTIYF

J: TRBJ2-3
V: TRBV7-5
size: -
D: -
DNA: TGTGCCAGAAGCGTCTACCCTTCTAGCACAGATACGCAGTATTTT
CDR3: CARSVYPSSTDTQYF

J: TRBJ1-3
V: TRBV9
size: -
D: -
DNA: TGTGCCAGCAGCGCAGGGACTCTGGGAAACACCATATATTTT
CDR3: CASSAGTLGNTIYF

J: TRBJ2-1
V: TRBV23-1
size: -
D: -
DNA: TGCGCCAGCTCTACTCGACGCGGGACCTCCTACAATGAGCAGTTCTTC
CDR3: CASSTRRGTSYNEQFF

J: TRBJ2-7
V: TRBV7-2
size: -
D: TRBD1
DNA: TGTGCCAGCAGATACCCGGGACAGGGTAACGAGCAGTACTTC
CDR3: CASRYPGQGNEQYF

J: TRBJ1-2
V: TRBV7-3
size: -
D: -
DNA: TGTGCCAGCAGTCAACAGGAGAACTATGGCTACACCTTC
CDR3: CASSQQENYGYTF

J: TRBJ2-4
V: TRBV27
size: -
D: TRBD1
DNA: TGTGCCAGCACCATGGACAGGGCCAGGCTAAAAAACATTCAGTACTTC
CDR3: CASTMDRARLKNIQYF

J: TRBJ2-1
V: TRBV5-6
size: -
D: -
DNA: TGTGCCAGTTCGGGAGTCAATGAGCAGTTCTTC
CDR3: CASSGVNEQFF

J: TRBJ1-2
V: TRBV28
size: few
D: TRBD1
DNA: TGTGCCAGCAGTCCCTTAACAGGGGGAGGCACCTTC
CDR3: CASSPLTGGGTF

J: TRBJ1-1
V: TRBV19
size: -
D: TRBD1
DNA: TGTGCCAGTAGTATACTTAGGCCTGGTCGGACAGGGACCCCCTTCACTGAAGCTTTCTTT
CDR3: CASSILRPGRTGTPFTEAFF

J: TRBJ1-1
V: TRBV6-1
size: -
D: TRBD1
DNA: TGTGCCAGCAGGGACAGGGCGAACATGAACACTGAAGCTTTCTTT
CDR3: CASRDRANMNTEAFF

J: TRBJ1-3
V: TRBV19
size: -
D: -
DNA: TGTGCCAGTAGCGAATACAACTCTGGAAACACCATATATTTT
CDR3: CASSEYNSGNTIYF

J: TRBJ1-3
V: TRBV4-1
size: -
D: TRBD1
DNA: TGCGCCAGCAGCCAGTGGGGACAGACCCGAACTGGAAACACCATATATTTT
CDR3: CASSQWGQTRTGNTIYF

J: TRBJ2-7
V: TRBV6-5
size: once
D: TRBD1
DNA: TGTGCCAGCAGAAACAGGGACAGGGGGTCCTACGAGCAGTACTTC
CDR3: CASRNRDRGSYEQYF

J: TRBJ1-3
V: TRBV7-2
size: -
D: TRBD1
DNA: TGTGCCAGCAGCCCGCGGACAGGCAAAGGAAACACCATATATTTT
CDR3: CASSPRTGKGNTIYF

J: TRBJ2-5
V: TRBV6-6
size: -
D: -
DNA: TGTGCCAGCAGCAAACAGCAGGGAGGATACCAAGAGACCCAGTACTTC
CDR3: CASSKQQGGYQETQYF

J: TRBJ1-3
V: TRBV18
size: -
D: -
DNA: TGTGCCAGCTCACCATTTACGGTCTCTGGAAACACCATATATTTT
CDR3: CASSPFTVSGNTIYF

J: TRBJ2-2
V: TRBV7-9
size: -
D: TRBD2
DNA: TGTGCCAGCAGCCTTAGCGGGGGGCGAGATTTTGCGAACACCGGGGAGCTGTTTTTT
CDR3: CASSLSGGRDFANTGELFF

J: TRBJ2-7
V: TRBV6-5
size: once
D: -
DNA: TGTGCCAGCAGGTCCCTCAGGACGGAGGCCTACGAGCAGTACTTC
CDR3: CASRSLRTEAYEQYF

J: TRBJ1-1
V: TRBV5-4
size: -
D: -
DNA: TGTGCCAGCAGCTTCACAGGGTGGAACACTGAAGCTTTCTTT
CDR3: CASSFTGWNTEAFF

J: TRBJ2-5
V: TRBV18
size: once
D: -
DNA: TGTGCCAGCTCACCCGGCGGGGGCGAGACCCAGTACTTC
CDR3: CASSPGGGETQYF

J: TRBJ1-1
V: TRBV30
size: -
D: TRBD1
DNA: TGTGCCTTACACTCCAGGGGGCTTAACACTGAAGCTTTCTTT
CDR3: CALHSRGLNTEAFF

J: TRBJ2-2
V: TRBV5-1
size: -
D: TRBD2
DNA: TGCGCCAGCAGCACAACTAGCGGGAGGAACACCGGGGAGCTGTTTTTT
CDR3: CASSTTSGRNTGELFF

J: TRBJ2-1
V: TRBV7-2
size: -
D: -
DNA: TGTGCCAGCAGCTTACGCTACAATGAGCAGTTCTTC
CDR3: CASSLRYNEQFF

J: TRBJ2-5
V: TRBV5-4
size: -
D: -
DNA: -
CDR3: CASSFGEGSRYF

J: TRBJ1-6
V: TRBV7-2
size: once
D: -
DNA: TGTGCCAGCAGCTTGGGGGGGACCTGGAATTCACCCCTCCACTTT
CDR3: CASSLGGTWNSPLHF

J: TRBJ1-1
V: TRBV29-1
size: -
D: -
DNA: TGCAGCGCTGGAAGGGGTGACACTGAAGCTTTCTTT
CDR3: CSAGRGDTEAFF

J: TRBJ2-7
V: TRBV4-1
size: -
D: TRBD2
DNA: TGCGCCAGCAGCCAAACCGGACTAGAATACGAGCAGTACTTC
CDR3: CASSQTGLEYEQYF